This T cell receptor (beta chain) stems from a study of cytomegalovirus exposure and HLA in healthy donors. CDR1 is SGHDN, CDR2 FVKESK, per germline. This CDR3 region has 15 residues. After removal of 2 bases from V and 12 bases from J, the junction contained 15 bases not matched to a gene. In the PCR, 60 Vbeta and 13 Jbeta primers were used. Sequencing was performed with immunoSEQ multiplex PCR; in TCRdb, only in-frame clones are kept and a portion is missing. The ten top clones account for about 16%, within a sample of under 90,000 clones. On this clone: As yet, its antigen is unknown.

Study-wide findings and caveats: In an earlier analysis, most TCR beta V segments were productive about 87% or about 30% of the time.

The sequenced sample was PBMCs. This rearrangement joins TRBV14 to TRBJ2-7; 8 nucleotides align to TRBD2. The receptor was derived from a man between 45 and 60 years old in good health and CMV-seropositive. The CDR3 here is CASSQFQAGEEGLYF. CDR3 nucleotide sequence: TGTGCCAGCAGCCAATTTCAAGCGGGAGAAGAGGGGCTGTACTTC.